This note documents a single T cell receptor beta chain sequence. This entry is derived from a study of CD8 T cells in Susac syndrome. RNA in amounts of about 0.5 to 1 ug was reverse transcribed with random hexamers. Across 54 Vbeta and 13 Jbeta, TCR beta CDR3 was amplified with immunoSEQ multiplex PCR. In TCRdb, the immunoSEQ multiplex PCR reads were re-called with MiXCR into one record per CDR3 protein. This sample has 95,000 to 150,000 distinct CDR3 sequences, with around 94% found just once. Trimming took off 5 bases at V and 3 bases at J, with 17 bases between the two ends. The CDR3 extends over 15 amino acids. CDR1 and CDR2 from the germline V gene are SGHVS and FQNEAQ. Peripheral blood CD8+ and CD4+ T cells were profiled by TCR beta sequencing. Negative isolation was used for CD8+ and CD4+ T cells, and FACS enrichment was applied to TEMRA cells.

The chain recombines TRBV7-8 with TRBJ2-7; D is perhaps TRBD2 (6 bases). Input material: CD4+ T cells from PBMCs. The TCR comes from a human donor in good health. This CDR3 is CASSPRSSGDYEQYF. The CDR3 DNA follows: TGTGCCAGCAGCCCTCGTAGTAGCGGTGACTACGAGCAGTACTTC.